This T cell receptor beta chain was found in a study of control samples from healthy donors and cancer patients. The CDR3 has 15 amino acids. CDR1 GTSNPN and CDR2 SVGIG come from the germline V gene (reference sequence). The V and J ends lost 0 bases and 1 base respectively, with 7 bases between them. Assay: immunoSEQ multiplex PCR; the TCRdb copy retains only in-frame clones and omits some. The sample yields roughly 88,000 clones, 70% to 90% seen once. Sequencing input: blood. The clonotype comes from a man between 25 and 39 years old in good health. The V call is TRBV30, the J call TRBJ2-6, with D tentatively TRBD1 (6 bases). The CDR3 DNA is TGTGCCTGGAGTGTAGGGGGATCTGGGGCCAACGTCCTGACTTTC. Protein: CAWSVGGSGANVLTF.